Reported below is one TCR beta chain. Measured with immunoSEQ multiplex PCR; TCRdb has only the in-frame clones, and not every one. The profile shows 2 million to 2.5 million clones, 90% to 96% of them singletons. Germline CDR1 and CDR2: SGHAT and FQNNGV. The junction had 12 bases not matched to a gene; V was cut back by 5 bases and J by 8 bases. This CDR3 has 15 amino acids. This sample was included in a study of shared clonotypes between healthy human individuals. Researchers partitioned CD4+ cells into CD45RA+ naive and CD45RA-negative memory subsets. This TCR was sampled from a man younger than 35 in good health. The chain is built from TRBV11-2 and TRBJ1-2, with TRBD1 matching 9 bases. The material sequenced was naive CD4+ T cells sorted from blood. Specified subset: CD45RA+ positively selected. Here the CDR3 reads CASSQTGTGTSGYTF. In nucleotides, the CDR3 is TGTGCCAGCAGCCAAACCGGGACAGGGACATCGGGCTACACCTTC.